Listed here are 12 T cell receptor beta chains from one sample, sequenced in a study of blood T cell repertoires in COVID-19. Sequencing used immunoSEQ multiplex PCR; TCRdb keeps in-frame clones, though not all of them. This sample carries about 190,000 clones, roughly 81% of them seen once, and the ten largest clones take about 5.1%. Sequencing input: peripheral blood. The receptors come from a woman in her seventies with active or convalescent COVID-19.

V and J are TRBV18 and TRBJ1-4, with D possibly TRBD1 on 6 matching bases. The CDR3 loop spans 15 amino acids. V was pared by 3 bases and J by 4 bases, with 12 bases between. Germline V gives CDR1 KGHSH, CDR2 LQKENI. DNA for the CDR3: TGTGCCAGCTCACCCACCCAGGGGAATAATGAAAAACTGTTTTTT. This translates into CASSPTQGNNEKLFF.

The J gene is TRBJ2-7, the V gene TRBV9; 8 positions match TRBD1. Germline assignment: CDR1 SGDLS and CDR2 YYNGEE. The CDR3 consists of 14 residues. The trim removed 2 bases at V and 6 bases at J, leaving 7 bases unmatched. CDR3 bases: TGTGCCAGCAGCGTGGTTGGGACAGGCGGCGAGCAGTACTTC. This gives the protein CASSVVGTGGEQYF.

V and J are TRBV3-1 (or the pseudogene TRBV3-2) and TRBJ2-2, with 13 bases matching TRBD2. Losses at the gene ends were 4 bases for V and 4 bases for J; bases not matched to a gene: 9. CDR3 size: 18 residues. CDR1 is LGHDT, CDR2 YNNKEL, per germline (reference sequence). CDR3 sequence: CASSPLLAGGLFTGELFF. The CDR3 DNA follows: TGTGCCAGCAGCCCCCTACTAGCGGGAGGGCTTTTCACCGGGGAGCTGTTTTTT.

The J gene is TRBJ2-2, the V gene TRBV11-3, with 9 bases matching TRBD2. Germline-derived CDR1 and CDR2 are SGHNT and YENEEA. Trimming at V came to 5 bases and at J to 4 bases, leaving 5 bases not matched to a gene. The CDR3 consists of 15 residues. The CDR3 region is CASSLAGSSTGELFF. CDR3 DNA sequence: TGTGCCAGCAGCCTAGCGGGATCGAGCACCGGGGAGCTGTTTTTT.

The chain couples TRBV27 to TRBJ2-2; tentatively, D is TRBD1 (5 bases). V dropped 2 bases and J dropped 4 bases, with 11 bases sitting between them. Germline V lookup: CDR1 MNHEY, CDR2 SMNVEV (reference sequence). The CDR3 totals 15 residues. The DNA for the CDR3 is TGTGCCAGCAGTTTAAGCAGGGCCGCCACCGGGGAGCTGTTTTTT. It yields the protein CASSLSRAATGELFF.

This chain connects TRBV7-2 to TRBJ1-3; D gene ambiguous. CDR3 size: 16 residues. Germline CDR1 is SGHTA and CDR2 is FQGNSA. Trimming took off 5 bases at V and 1 base at J, with 15 bases between the two ends. Written as DNA, the CDR3 is TGTGCCAGCAGCCCAGGCGTGGTTCCATCTGGAAACACCATATATTTT. This translates into CASSPGVVPSGNTIYF.

This clone was detected only once. The chain carries TRBV30 and TRBJ1-2; TRBD1 agrees at 7 bases. Looked up from germline, CDR1 is GTSNPN and CDR2 is SVGIG (reference sequence). CDR3 length: 15 amino acids. Trimming removed 3 bases from V and 4 bases from J; junction bases left unmatched: 11. The DNA for the CDR3 is TGTGCCTGGAGGACCTCTGTAGGGACAGCCTATGGCTACACCTTC. It codes for CAWRTSVGTAYGYTF.

The chain uses TRBV7-9 and TRBJ2-7; D is perhaps TRBD1 (5 bases). Looked up from germline, CDR1 is SEHNR and CDR2 is FQNEAQ (reference sequence). The CDR3 runs 13 residues. V was pared by 5 bases and J by 0 bases, with 8 bases between. The CDR3 sequence is CASSRRVSYEQYF. In nucleotides, the CDR3 is TGTGCCAGCAGCCGCAGGGTCTCCTACGAGCAGTACTTC.

The chain has TRBV6-1 and TRBJ2-1; D is undetermined. This CDR3 is built from 13 residues. Trimming pared 2 bases from V and 4 bases from J, leaving 6 bases between. Looked up from germline, CDR1 is MNHNS and CDR2 is SASEGT. The chain's CDR3 is CASSEIVYNEQFF. In DNA, the CDR3 is TGTGCCAGCAGTGAAATAGTTTACAATGAGCAGTTCTTC.

The rearrangement joins TRBV5-8 to TRBJ2-5; no clear D. From germline, CDR1 is SGHTS and CDR2 YDEGEE. This CDR3 is built from 15 residues. With 3 bases removed from V and 1 base from J, the gap between germline ends came to 13 bases. CDR3 in DNA: TGTGCCAGCAGCTCCCGAGCTGGAGTCCAAGAGACCCAGTACTTC. Translation: CASSSRAGVQETQYF. Full variable domain (missing parts from reference TRBV5-8 and TRBJ2-5): EAGVTQSPTHLIKTRGQQATLRCSPISGHTSVYWYQQALGLGLQFLLWYDEGEERNRGNFPPRFSGRQFPNYSSELNVNALELEDSALYLCASSSRAGVQETQYFGPGTRLLVL.

The V call is TRBV6-7, the J call TRBJ1-2, with unresolved D. TRBV6-7 is designated an ORF whose function remains uncertain. The ends were cut back, 7 bases at V and 5 bases at J, with 23 bases in the middle. The CDR3 is made up of 16 amino acids. The CDR3 loop reads CASKPGYRWGWYGYTF. CDR3 coding DNA: TGTGCCAGCAAGCCGGGGTATCGGTGGGGATGGTATGGCTACACCTTC.

The gene calls are TRBV4-1 and TRBJ2-5, with 8 bases identical to TRBD2. This CDR3 is 17 amino acids long. Germline V gene sequence: CDR1 MGHRA, CDR2 YSYEKL. Trimming cost V 4 bases and J 5 bases; bases outside gene matches: 15. The CDR3 here is CASSLSFGREGPETQYF. CDR3 nucleotide sequence: TGCGCCAGCAGCCTGTCATTTGGTCGGGAGGGCCCGGAGACCCAGTACTTC.